This T cell receptor (beta chain) came from a study of tissue T cells after allogeneic stem cell transplantation. Study-level points and caveats: Anatomically similar tissues had similar TCR repertoires within each patient.

Some clones are missing from TCRdb's copy, which holds only in-frame ones; the method was immunoSEQ multiplex PCR. The sample gives approximately 2,000 clones, roughly 60% of which show up once; approximately 16% is in the top ten. With 3 bases removed from V and 10 bases from J, the gap between germline ends came to 10 bases. CDR3 length equals 11 residues. Germline assignment: CDR1 DFQATT and CDR2 SNEGSKA (reference sequence). Enrolled prospectively were adult allogeneic hematopoietic cell transplant recipients whose graft-versus-host disease was steroid-refractory. Autopsy tissues spanned esophagus to rectum, liver, skin, and lymphoid organs including spleen. By share, this clone counts as medium-sized. Its antigen is still unknown.

The material was ileal tissue, obtained at autopsy. The chain carries TRBV20-1 and TRBJ2-1, with D hard to call. The sequence derives from a male patient at least 60 years old with steroid-refractory graft-versus-host disease after an allogeneic stem cell transplant. The graft donor may be the source of some T cells. The CDR3 reads CSARDAREQFF. The CDR3 DNA is TGCAGTGCTAGGGATGCAAGGGAGCAGTTCTTC.